This TCR beta chain is drawn from a study of multiple sclerosis patients with progressive multifocal leukoencephalopathy. V lost 2 bases, J lost 2 bases, and 12 bases lay in between. The CDR3 extends over 14 amino acids. The V gene's germline CDR1 is SQVTM and CDR2 ANQGSEA. Only in-frame clones appear in the TCRdb table, and some are missing; sequencing was by immunoSEQ multiplex PCR. Of 25,000 to 35,000 clones listed, around 90% are singletons. The time point here: time of PML onset. The rearrangement joins TRBV29-1 to TRBJ1-1; tentative D call: TRBD1 (5 bases). The sequences come from PBMCs, collected from a patient treated with natalizumab. This clonotype was sampled from a middle-aged woman with progressive multifocal leukoencephalopathy. The CDR3 reads CSVEKGRANTEAFF. CDR3 DNA sequence: TGCAGCGTTGAAAAGGGGAGGGCCAACACTGAAGCTTTCTTT.